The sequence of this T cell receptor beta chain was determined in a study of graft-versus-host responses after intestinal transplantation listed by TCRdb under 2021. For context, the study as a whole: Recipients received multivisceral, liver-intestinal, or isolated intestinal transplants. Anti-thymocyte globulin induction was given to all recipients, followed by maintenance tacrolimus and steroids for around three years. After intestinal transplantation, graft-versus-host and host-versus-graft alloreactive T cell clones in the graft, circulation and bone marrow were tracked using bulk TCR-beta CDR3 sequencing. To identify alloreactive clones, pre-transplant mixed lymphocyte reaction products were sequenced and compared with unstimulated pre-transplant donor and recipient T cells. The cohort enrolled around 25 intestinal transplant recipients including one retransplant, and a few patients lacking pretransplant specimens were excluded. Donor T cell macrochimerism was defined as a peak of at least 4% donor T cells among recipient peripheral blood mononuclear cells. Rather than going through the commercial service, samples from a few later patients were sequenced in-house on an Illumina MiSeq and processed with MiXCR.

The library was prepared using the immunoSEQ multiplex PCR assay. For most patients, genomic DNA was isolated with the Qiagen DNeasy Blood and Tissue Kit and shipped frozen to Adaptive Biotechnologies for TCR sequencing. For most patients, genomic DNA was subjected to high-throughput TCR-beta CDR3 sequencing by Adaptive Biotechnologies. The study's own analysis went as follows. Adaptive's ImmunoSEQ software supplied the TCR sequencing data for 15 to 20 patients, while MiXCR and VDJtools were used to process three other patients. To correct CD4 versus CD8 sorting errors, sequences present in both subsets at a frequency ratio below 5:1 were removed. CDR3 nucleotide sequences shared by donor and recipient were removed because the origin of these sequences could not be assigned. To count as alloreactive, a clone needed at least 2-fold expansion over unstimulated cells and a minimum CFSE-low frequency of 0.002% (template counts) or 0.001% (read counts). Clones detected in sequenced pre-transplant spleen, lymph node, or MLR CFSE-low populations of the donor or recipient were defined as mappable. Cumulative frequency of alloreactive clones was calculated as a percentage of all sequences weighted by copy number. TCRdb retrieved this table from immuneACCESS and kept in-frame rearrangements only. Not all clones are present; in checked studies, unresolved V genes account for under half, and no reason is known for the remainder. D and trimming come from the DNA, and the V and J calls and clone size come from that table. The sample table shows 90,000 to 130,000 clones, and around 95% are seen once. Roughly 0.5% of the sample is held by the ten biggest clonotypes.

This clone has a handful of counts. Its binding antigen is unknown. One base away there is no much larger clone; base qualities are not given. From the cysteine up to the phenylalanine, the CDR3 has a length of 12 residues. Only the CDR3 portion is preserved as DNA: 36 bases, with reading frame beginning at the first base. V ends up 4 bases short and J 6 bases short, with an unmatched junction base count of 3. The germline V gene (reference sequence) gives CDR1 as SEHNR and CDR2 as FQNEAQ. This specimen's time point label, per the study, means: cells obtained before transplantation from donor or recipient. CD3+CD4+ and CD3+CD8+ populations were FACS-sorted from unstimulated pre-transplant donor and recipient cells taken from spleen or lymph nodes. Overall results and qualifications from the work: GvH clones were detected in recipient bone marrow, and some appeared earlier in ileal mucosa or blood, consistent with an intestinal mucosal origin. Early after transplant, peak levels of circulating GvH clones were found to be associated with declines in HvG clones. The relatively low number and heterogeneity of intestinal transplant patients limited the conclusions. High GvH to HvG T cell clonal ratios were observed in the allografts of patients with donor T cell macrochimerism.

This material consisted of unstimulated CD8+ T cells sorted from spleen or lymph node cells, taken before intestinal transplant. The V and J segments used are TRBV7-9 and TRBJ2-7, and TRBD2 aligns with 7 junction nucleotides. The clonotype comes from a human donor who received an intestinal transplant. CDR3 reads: CASSWDYSEQYF. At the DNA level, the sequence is TGTGCCAGCAGCTGGGACTACAGCGAGCAGTACTTC.